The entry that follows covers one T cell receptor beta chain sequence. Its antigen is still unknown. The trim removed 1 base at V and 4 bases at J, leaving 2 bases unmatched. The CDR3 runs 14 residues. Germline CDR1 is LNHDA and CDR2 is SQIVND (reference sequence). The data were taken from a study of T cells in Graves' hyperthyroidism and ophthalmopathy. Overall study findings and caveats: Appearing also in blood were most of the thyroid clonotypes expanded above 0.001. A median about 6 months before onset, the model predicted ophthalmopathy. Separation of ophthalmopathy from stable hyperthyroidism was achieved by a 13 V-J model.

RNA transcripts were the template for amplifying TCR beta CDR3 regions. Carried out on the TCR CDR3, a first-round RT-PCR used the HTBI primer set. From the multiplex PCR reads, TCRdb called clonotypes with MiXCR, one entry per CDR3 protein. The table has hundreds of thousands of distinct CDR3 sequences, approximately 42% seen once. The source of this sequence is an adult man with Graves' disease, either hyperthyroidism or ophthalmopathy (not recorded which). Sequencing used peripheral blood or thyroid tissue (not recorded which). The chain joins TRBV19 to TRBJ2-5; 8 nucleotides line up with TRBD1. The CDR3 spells CASSIADRVETQYF. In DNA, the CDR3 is TGTGCCAGTAGTATAGCGGACAGGGTAGAGACCCAGTACTTC.